The clone carrying this TCR beta chain occurred many times. Trimming pared 4 bases from V and 10 bases from J, leaving 14 bases between. This CDR3 has 13 amino acids. The germline CDR1 and CDR2 sequences are MNHNS and SASEGT. TCRdb passed the RT-PCR reads through MiXCR, listing each CDR3 protein once. The sample has about 680,000 distinct CDR3 sequences; 13% to 15% are singletons. The sequenced material came from memory CD4+ T cells from blood. The rearrangement joins TRBV6-1 to TRBJ2-1, with D perhaps TRBD1 (6 bases). The receptor's source is a female donor in good health, serving as a healthy control. The CDR3 protein is CASSARQGYEQFF. As DNA, the CDR3 is TGTGCCAGCAGTGCCCGGCAGGGGTACGAGCAGTTCTTC.